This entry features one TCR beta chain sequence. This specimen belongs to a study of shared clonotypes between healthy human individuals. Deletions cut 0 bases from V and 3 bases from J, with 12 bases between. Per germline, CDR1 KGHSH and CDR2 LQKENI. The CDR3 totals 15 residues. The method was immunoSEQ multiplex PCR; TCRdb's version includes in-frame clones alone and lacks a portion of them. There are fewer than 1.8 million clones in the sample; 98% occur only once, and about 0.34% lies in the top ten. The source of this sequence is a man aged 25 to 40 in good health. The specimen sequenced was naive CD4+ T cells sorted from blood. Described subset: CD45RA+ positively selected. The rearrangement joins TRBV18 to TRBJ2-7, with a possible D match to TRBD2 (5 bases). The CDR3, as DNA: TGTGCCAGCTCACCACCGGGAGAAGGCGGCTACGAGCAGTACTTC. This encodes CASSPPGEGGYEQYF.